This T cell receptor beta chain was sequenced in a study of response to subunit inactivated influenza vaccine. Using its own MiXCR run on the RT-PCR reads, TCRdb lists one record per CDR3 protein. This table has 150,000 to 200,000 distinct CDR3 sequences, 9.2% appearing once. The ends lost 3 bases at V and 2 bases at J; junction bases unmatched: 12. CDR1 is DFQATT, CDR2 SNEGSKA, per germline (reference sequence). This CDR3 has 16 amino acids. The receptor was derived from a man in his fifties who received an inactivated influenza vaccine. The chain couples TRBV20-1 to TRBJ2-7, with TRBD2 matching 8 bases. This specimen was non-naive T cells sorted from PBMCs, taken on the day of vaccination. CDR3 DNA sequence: TGCAGTGCTAGTGTGATAGAAGCGGGGGATCCCTACGAGCAGTACTTC. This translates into CSASVIEAGDPYEQYF.